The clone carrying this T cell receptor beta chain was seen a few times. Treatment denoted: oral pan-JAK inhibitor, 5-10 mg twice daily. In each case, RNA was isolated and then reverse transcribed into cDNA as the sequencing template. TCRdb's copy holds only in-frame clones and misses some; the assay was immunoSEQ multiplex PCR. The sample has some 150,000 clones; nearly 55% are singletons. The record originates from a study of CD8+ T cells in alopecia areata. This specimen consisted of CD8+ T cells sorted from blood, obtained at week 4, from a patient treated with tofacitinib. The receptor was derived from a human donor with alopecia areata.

This CDR3 reads CAWSLTGVNTGELFF. The CDR3 bases are TGTGCCTGGAGCCTTACAGGGGTAAACACCGGGGAGCTGTTTTTT. This rearrangement joins TRBV30 to TRBJ2-2; the match to TRBD1 covers 7 bases. This CDR3 has 15 amino acids. Germline V CDR1 and CDR2: GTSNPN, SVGIG (reference sequence). The ends lost 3 bases at V and 2 bases at J; junction bases unmatched: 6.